Listed below are T cell receptor beta chains from one sample, sequenced in a study of blood T cell repertoires in COVID-19. TCRdb's table, derived via immunoSEQ multiplex PCR, lists solely in-frame clones and lacks some. The sample holds roughly 290,000 clones, approximately 85% seen once. The sample was PBMCs or T cells enriched from blood (not recorded which). Every receptor here comes from a man younger than 45 who had recovered from COVID-19. Each CDR3 is given with its conserved first and last residue. The D gene is left open where the match is weak.

CDR3: CASSEGRSIYGYTF; V: TRBV2; D: .; J: TRBJ1-2
CDR3: CASSVDGIAYTEAFF; V: TRBV9; D: .; J: TRBJ1-1
CDR3: CASSLRGTGVSGNTIYF; V: TRBV5-6; D: TRBD1; J: TRBJ1-3
CDR3: CAWGQGAYEQYF; V: TRBV30; D: TRBD1; J: TRBJ2-7
CDR3: CASSPTGSYSGNTIYF; V: TRBV4-1; D: TRBD1; J: TRBJ1-3
CDR3: CASSLGGVERQPQHF; V: TRBV5-6; D: .; J: TRBJ1-5
CDR3: CAIRRTGGASEGYTF; V: TRBV10-3; D: TRBD1; J: TRBJ1-2
CDR3: CASSFGSSAGDEQFF; V: TRBV7-2; D: .; J: TRBJ2-1
CDR3: CASSHLTTGVHEQYF; V: TRBV4-1; D: TRBD1; J: TRBJ2-7
CDR3: CASSPQTSGGARNEQFF; V: TRBV7-9; D: TRBD2; J: TRBJ2-1
CDR3: CASSPIDDRVSTDTQYF; V: TRBV6-7; D: TRBD1; J: TRBJ2-3
CDR3: CATLPLGRGASYEQYF; V: TRBV27; D: .; J: TRBJ2-7
CDR3: CASSLLTDAYGYTF; V: TRBV5-1; D: .; J: TRBJ1-2
CDR3: CASSALGARAKNIQYF; V: TRBV6-1; D: .; J: TRBJ2-4
CDR3: CASSQRVLSGNTIYF; V: TRBV4-1; D: .; J: TRBJ1-3
CDR3: CASSRRAPYGYTF; V: TRBV6-2/TRBV6-3; D: .; J: TRBJ1-2
CDR3: CASRLGGVWNEQFF; V: TRBV27; D: .; J: TRBJ2-1
CDR3: CASSTGGGLSTGELFF; V: TRBV2; D: TRBD2; J: TRBJ2-2
CDR3: CASSFSTTGSAYEQYF; V: TRBV5-1; D: .; J: TRBJ2-7
CDR3: CSVKAGTTSTDTQYF; V: TRBV29-1; D: .; J: TRBJ2-3
CDR3: CSVNRDGYTF; V: TRBV29-1; D: .; J: TRBJ1-2